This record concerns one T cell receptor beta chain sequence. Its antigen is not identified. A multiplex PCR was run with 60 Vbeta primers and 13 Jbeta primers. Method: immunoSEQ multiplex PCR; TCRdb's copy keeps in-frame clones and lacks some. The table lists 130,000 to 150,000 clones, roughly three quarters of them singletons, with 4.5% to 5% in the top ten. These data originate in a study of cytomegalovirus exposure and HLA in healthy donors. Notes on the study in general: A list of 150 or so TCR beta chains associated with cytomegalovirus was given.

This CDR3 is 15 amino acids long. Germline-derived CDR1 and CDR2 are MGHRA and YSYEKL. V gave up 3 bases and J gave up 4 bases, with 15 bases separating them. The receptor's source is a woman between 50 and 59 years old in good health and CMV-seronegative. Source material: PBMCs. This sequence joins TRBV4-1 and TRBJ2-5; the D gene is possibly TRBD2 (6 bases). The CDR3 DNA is TGCGCCAGCAGCCAGGGGGGAGTGGTTGGAGAGACCCAGTACTTC. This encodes CASSQGGVVGETQYF.